This TCR beta chain was profiled in a study of cytomegalovirus exposure and HLA in healthy donors. Study-wide points: CMV serostatus was the only immune exposure information that was available.

A multiplex PCR was run with 60 Vbeta primers and 13 Jbeta primers. Profiling relied on immunoSEQ multiplex PCR, and the TCRdb table lists in-frame clones only, not all of them. In the table there are under 250,000 clones, around 85% of which are singletons. The V end was cut by 4 bases, the J end by 6 bases, with 19 bases between. The CDR3 consists of 15 residues. CDR1 and CDR2 from the germline V gene are SQVTM and ANQGSEA. A note on this clone: Its antigen is unidentified.

The TCR was taken from a human donor in good health. Sequences were obtained from PBMCs. The chain links TRBV29-1 to TRBJ2-1; no definite D call. The CDR3 here is CSVGKINLRGNEQFF. The DNA of the CDR3 is TGCAGCGTTGGAAAGATTAATCTTCGAGGCAATGAGCAGTTCTTC.